This is a list of T cell receptor beta chains from one sample in a study of early T cells in non-severe SARS-CoV-2 infection. TCRdb reprocessed the 5' RACE reads via MiXCR and lists one record per CDR3 protein. The profile covers tens of thousands of distinct CDR3 sequences, with 14% appearing a single time and around 6.4% taken by the ten largest. The sequencing input was whole blood. All receptors come from an adult who was a healthcare worker with PCR-confirmed SARS-CoV-2 infection or an uninfected control (not recorded which). Each CDR3 is given with its conserved first and last residue. A D gene is named only where the DNA matches it firmly. Size values are once, few and many counts, or a class for expanded clones, and some rows have none.

clone size: few
D gene: TRBD1
V gene: TRBV2
J gene: TRBJ1-6
CDR3 DNA: TGTGCCAGCATTGGGGCGTTCGACAGGGGAGAAAATTCACCCCTCCACTTT
CDR3 protein: CASIGAFDRGENSPLHF

clone size: few
D gene: TRBD1
V gene: TRBV28
J gene: TRBJ1-5
CDR3 DNA: TGTGCCAGCCGGCACCGGGACAGGGTGATTCAGCCCCAGCATTTT
CDR3 protein: CASRHRDRVIQPQHF

clone size: -
D gene: -
V gene: TRBV10-3
J gene: TRBJ2-2
CDR3 DNA: TGTGCCACCCGGGCGAACACCGGGGAGCTGTTTTTT
CDR3 protein: CATRANTGELFF

clone size: many
D gene: -
V gene: TRBV19
J gene: TRBJ1-5
CDR3 DNA: TGTGCCAGTAGTCCCCAGGACAGAGTTAATCAGCCCCAGCATTTT
CDR3 protein: CASSPQDRVNQPQHF

clone size: -
D gene: TRBD2
V gene: TRBV10-3
J gene: TRBJ2-3
CDR3 DNA: TGTGCCATCAGTTCTAGCGGGACCACAGATACGCAGTATTTT
CDR3 protein: CAISSSGTTDTQYF

clone size: -
D gene: -
V gene: TRBV4-1
J gene: TRBJ1-1
CDR3 DNA: TGCGCCAGCAGCTATAATAGCCTGAACACTGAAGCTTTCTTT
CDR3 protein: CASSYNSLNTEAFF

clone size: few
D gene: -
V gene: TRBV11-2
J gene: TRBJ2-2
CDR3 DNA: TGTGCCAGCAGCTTATCGGGAACTCCCACCGGGGAGCTGTTTTTT
CDR3 protein: CASSLSGTPTGELFF

clone size: -
D gene: TRBD1
V gene: TRBV10-2
J gene: TRBJ2-7
CDR3 DNA: TGCGCCACCAATGACAGGGTCTACGAGCAGTACTTC
CDR3 protein: CATNDRVYEQYF

clone size: many
D gene: TRBD2
V gene: TRBV20-1
J gene: TRBJ2-1
CDR3 DNA: TGCAGTGTTGAGCGGGGGGGCTACAATGAGCAGTTCTTC
CDR3 protein: CSVERGGYNEQFF

clone size: few
D gene: -
V gene: TRBV27
J gene: TRBJ1-5
CDR3 DNA: TGTGCCAGCAGTCCCCACGGCAGTCCTAGCAATCAGCCCCAGCATTTT
CDR3 protein: CASSPHGSPSNQPQHF

clone size: -
D gene: -
V gene: TRBV12-3/TRBV12-4
J gene: TRBJ2-2
CDR3 DNA: TGTGCCAGCAGTCCCAGATCCGGGGAGCTGTTTTTT
CDR3 protein: CASSPRSGELFF

clone size: many
D gene: -
V gene: TRBV29-1
J gene: TRBJ1-4
CDR3 DNA: TGCAGCGTCAAGAGGGGACACGGTAATGAAAAACTGTTTTTT
CDR3 protein: CSVKRGHGNEKLFF

clone size: many
D gene: TRBD1
V gene: TRBV5-1
J gene: TRBJ1-1
CDR3 DNA: TGCGCCAGCAGCTTAGGGACAGACCAGAACACTGAAGCTTTCTTT
CDR3 protein: CASSLGTDQNTEAFF

clone size: few
D gene: -
V gene: TRBV5-1
J gene: TRBJ2-7
CDR3 DNA: TGCGCCAGCAGCTTGGCTCCCTCCTACGAGCAGTACTTC
CDR3 protein: CASSLAPSYEQYF

clone size: few
D gene: -
V gene: TRBV5-1
J gene: TRBJ2-7
CDR3 DNA: TGCGCCAGCAGCTTGGGGGGCGAGCAGTACTTC
CDR3 protein: CASSLGGEQYF

clone size: many
D gene: -
V gene: TRBV28
J gene: TRBJ1-5
CDR3 DNA: TGTGCCAGCAGTTTCTCAGAGTCGCTCCAGCATTTT
CDR3 protein: CASSFSESLQHF

clone size: -
D gene: -
V gene: TRBV29-1
J gene: TRBJ2-1
CDR3 DNA: TGCAGCGTTGAGAGCTACACCAATGAGCAGTTCTTC
CDR3 protein: CSVESYTNEQFF

clone size: few
D gene: -
V gene: TRBV2
J gene: TRBJ1-6
CDR3 DNA: TGTGCCAGCCTGTCCGACAGGCAGAATTCACCCCTCCACTTT
CDR3 protein: CASLSDRQNSPLHF

clone size: few
D gene: -
V gene: TRBV29-1
J gene: TRBJ2-1
CDR3 DNA: TGCAGCGTTGAAGATCGAAGGACCCGGAGCTCCTACAATGAGCAGTTCTTC
CDR3 protein: CSVEDRRTRSSYNEQFF

clone size: few
D gene: TRBD1
V gene: TRBV29-1
J gene: TRBJ1-1
CDR3 DNA: TGCAGCGTCTACAGGGGGGAGAGGAACACTGAAGCTTTCTTT
CDR3 protein: CSVYRGERNTEAFF

clone size: many
D gene: -
V gene: TRBV12-3/TRBV12-4
J gene: TRBJ2-3
CDR3 DNA: TGTGCCAGCACCACCTATCAGGGTACAGATACGCAGTATTTT
CDR3 protein: CASTTYQGTDTQYF

clone size: -
D gene: TRBD2
V gene: TRBV5-6
J gene: TRBJ2-1
CDR3 DNA: TGTGCCAGCAGCTTCCGCGGGGGGGCCGATGAGCAGTTCTTC
CDR3 protein: CASSFRGGADEQFF

clone size: many
D gene: -
V gene: TRBV6-2/TRBV6-3
J gene: TRBJ2-7
CDR3 DNA: TGTGCCAGCAGCCGTGGGGGGTTCTACGAGCAGTACTTC
CDR3 protein: CASSRGGFYEQYF

clone size: few
D gene: -
V gene: TRBV28
J gene: TRBJ1-6
CDR3 DNA: TGTGCCAGCAGTTTAAGATGGGATAATTCACCCCTCCACTTT
CDR3 protein: CASSLRWDNSPLHF

clone size: few
D gene: -
V gene: TRBV4-1
J gene: TRBJ2-5
CDR3 DNA: TGCGCCAGCAGCCAGGACGAGACCCAGTACTTC
CDR3 protein: CASSQDETQYF

clone size: -
D gene: -
V gene: TRBV23-1
J gene: TRBJ1-4
CDR3 DNA: TGCGCCAGCAGTCGTCCTACAGGGTCAACTAATGAAAAACTGTTTTTT
CDR3 protein: CASSRPTGSTNEKLFF

clone size: few
D gene: -
V gene: TRBV6-6
J gene: TRBJ1-3
CDR3 DNA: TGTGCCAGCAGTTATGGGGGAAACACCATATATTTT
CDR3 protein: CASSYGGNTIYF

clone size: few
D gene: TRBD2
V gene: TRBV6-5
J gene: TRBJ2-1
CDR3 DNA: TGTGCCAGCAGTTGGGGGACTAGCAGGAGTGAGCAGTTCTTC
CDR3 protein: CASSWGTSRSEQFF

clone size: few
D gene: -
V gene: TRBV12-5
J gene: TRBJ2-1
CDR3 DNA: TGTGCTAGTGGTTCGCTTAGGGCGGGGAAGAAGTTCTTC
CDR3 protein: CASGSLRAGKKFF

clone size: few
D gene: -
V gene: TRBV20-1
J gene: TRBJ1-1
CDR3 DNA: TGCAGTGCTAAAGGACTCCACCTTGGCCCGGGCACTGAAGCTTTCTTT
CDR3 protein: CSAKGLHLGPGTEAFF

clone size: few
D gene: -
V gene: TRBV13
J gene: TRBJ2-5
CDR3 DNA: TGTGCCAGCAGCCCCGGTCCTGGCGGGGAGACCCAGTACTTC
CDR3 protein: CASSPGPGGETQYF

clone size: few
D gene: -
V gene: TRBV12-3/TRBV12-4
J gene: TRBJ2-1
CDR3 DNA: TGTGCCAGCAGTTCTGCCTCCTACAATGAGCAGTTCTTC
CDR3 protein: CASSSASYNEQFF

clone size: few
D gene: TRBD2
V gene: TRBV28
J gene: TRBJ2-1
CDR3 DNA: TGTGCCAGCAGTCCCTTTGGTCGGGCTAGCGGGGGGACTGAGCAGTTCTTC
CDR3 protein: CASSPFGRASGGTEQFF

clone size: few
D gene: -
V gene: TRBV18
J gene: TRBJ1-4
CDR3 DNA: TGTGCCAGCTCACCGGAGAGGGCTGGGGAAAAACTGTTTTTT
CDR3 protein: CASSPERAGEKLFF

clone size: many
D gene: -
V gene: TRBV20-1
J gene: TRBJ1-6
CDR3 DNA: TGCAGTGCTAGTGCAGGGGCTAATTCACCCCTCCACTTT
CDR3 protein: CSASAGANSPLHF

clone size: -
D gene: -
V gene: TRBV20-1
J gene: TRBJ1-1
CDR3 DNA: TGCAGTGCCCCCTGGGGGATGAACACTGAAGCTTTCTTT
CDR3 protein: CSAPWGMNTEAFF

clone size: -
D gene: TRBD2
V gene: TRBV25-1
J gene: TRBJ2-2
CDR3 DNA: TGTGCCAGCAGTACGCCTAGCGGGGGGCCGAACACCGGGGAGCTGTTTTTT
CDR3 protein: CASSTPSGGPNTGELFF

clone size: -
D gene: TRBD2
V gene: TRBV6-5
J gene: TRBJ2-5
CDR3 DNA: TGTGCCAGCGGACTTGGCCAGTACCAACGCCTACTCGGTAGCGGGCGTCCCCAAGAGACCCAGTACTTC
CDR3 protein: CASGLGQYQRLLGSGRPQETQYF

clone size: few
D gene: -
V gene: TRBV5-1
J gene: TRBJ2-3
CDR3 DNA: TGCGCCAGCAGCACGCTCCCAGGGGATGGGGCAGATACGCAGTATTTT
CDR3 protein: CASSTLPGDGADTQYF

clone size: few
D gene: TRBD1
V gene: TRBV6-2/TRBV6-3
J gene: TRBJ2-7
CDR3 DNA: TGTGCCAGCAACAATCTCGGACAGGGTTACGAGCAGTACTTC
CDR3 protein: CASNNLGQGYEQYF

clone size: few
D gene: TRBD1
V gene: TRBV2
J gene: TRBJ1-1
CDR3 DNA: TGTGCCAGCACTCGGACAGGGTTAGAAGCTTTCTTT
CDR3 protein: CASTRTGLEAFF

clone size: -
D gene: -
V gene: TRBV11-2
J gene: TRBJ1-1
CDR3 DNA: TGTGCCAGCAGCCGGAGGGGGGAGAACACTGAAGCTTTCTTT
CDR3 protein: CASSRRGENTEAFF

clone size: -
D gene: -
V gene: TRBV5-6
J gene: TRBJ1-2
CDR3 DNA: TGTGCCAGCAGCTCATACAGGGTTGACTATGGCTACACCTTC
CDR3 protein: CASSSYRVDYGYTF

clone size: few
D gene: -
V gene: TRBV6-6
J gene: TRBJ2-6
CDR3 DNA: TGTGCCAGCAGTACGAACGCAGGAGCTGGGGCCAACGTCCTGACTTTC
CDR3 protein: CASSTNAGAGANVLTF

clone size: few
D gene: TRBD2
V gene: TRBV28
J gene: TRBJ2-7
CDR3 DNA: TGTGCCAGTCCTGCCCCGATGCTAGCGGGGCCTTTACCCTACGAGCAGTACTTC
CDR3 protein: CASPAPMLAGPLPYEQYF

clone size: few
D gene: -
V gene: TRBV6-2/TRBV6-3
J gene: TRBJ2-1
CDR3 DNA: TGTGCCACCAACCTCCGGGACCCGCCCTACAATGAGCAGTTCTTC
CDR3 protein: CATNLRDPPYNEQFF

clone size: -
D gene: TRBD2
V gene: TRBV3-1
J gene: TRBJ2-7
CDR3 DNA: TGTGCCAGCAGCCAAGCGGCCCGGACTAGCGCGTCCTACGAGCAGTACTTC
CDR3 protein: CASSQAARTSASYEQYF

clone size: -
D gene: TRBD1
V gene: TRBV5-1
J gene: TRBJ2-2
CDR3 DNA: TGCGCCAGCAGCTCGACCCAACAGGGGAGCGGGGAGCTGTTTTTT
CDR3 protein: CASSSTQQGSGELFF

clone size: few
D gene: -
V gene: TRBV7-9
J gene: TRBJ1-1
CDR3 DNA: TGTGCCAGCAGCACCACAAACACTGAAGCTTTCTTT
CDR3 protein: CASSTTNTEAFF

clone size: many
D gene: TRBD1
V gene: TRBV28
J gene: TRBJ1-5
CDR3 DNA: TGTGCCAGCAGTTTACCGGGCAGGGGGCCCAATCAGCCCCAGCATTTT
CDR3 protein: CASSLPGRGPNQPQHF

clone size: -
D gene: TRBD1
V gene: TRBV28
J gene: TRBJ1-4
CDR3 DNA: TGTGCCAGCAGTGATAACAGGGGGCCTAATGAAAAACTGTTTTTT
CDR3 protein: CASSDNRGPNEKLFF

clone size: few
D gene: -
V gene: TRBV9
J gene: TRBJ2-3
CDR3 DNA: TGTGCCAGCAGCGTAGGTAGCACAGATACGCAGTATTTT
CDR3 protein: CASSVGSTDTQYF